Below are 11 T cell receptor beta chains sequenced from a single sample in a study of OX40 agonist ivuxolimab in advanced cancers. Some clones are missing from TCRdb's copy, which holds only in-frame ones; the method was immunoSEQ multiplex PCR. The sample includes about 61,000 clones, approximately 82% of them seen just once. The sample in question was CD4+ or CD8+ T cells sorted from blood, obtained in a trial of the OX40 agonist ivuxolimab. The receptors were sampled from an adult with an advanced solid tumor such as melanoma, head and neck, liver or kidney cancer.

The chain has TRBV5-1 and TRBJ2-3; TRBD2 is a possible D gene (5 bases). The V gene's germline CDR1 is SGHRS and CDR2 YFSETQ. The CDR3 contains 14 residues. The V gene lost 1 base and the J gene lost 5 bases, with 11 bases spanning the gap. CDR3 in amino acids: CASSLNFGVDTQYF. CDR3 DNA sequence: TGCGCCAGCAGCTTGAATTTCGGGGTAGATACGCAGTATTTT.

This rearrangement joins TRBV28 to TRBJ2-4; D uncertain. The V end lost 2 bases, the J end lost 5 bases, and 10 bases lay between the germline ends. Germline CDR1 MDHEN, CDR2 SYDVKM. This CDR3 is 14 amino acids long. This CDR3 is CASSLAGPENIQYF. CDR3 in DNA: TGTGCCAGCAGTTTAGCCGGCCCGGAAAACATTCAGTACTTC.

The rearrangement uses TRBV7-9 and TRBJ1-2; the match to TRBD1 covers 12 bases. Germline CDR1 and CDR2: SEHNR and FQNEAQ (reference sequence). V trimming: 6 bases; J trimming: 5 bases; junction bases outside the gene matches: 7. The CDR3 is 15 residues long. CDR3 region: CASSRTGQGAYGYTF. DNA for the CDR3: TGTGCCAGCAGTCGAACGGGACAGGGGGCGTATGGCTACACCTTC.

The chain joins TRBV5-4 to TRBJ2-7, with 10 bases matching TRBD2. This CDR3 region has 15 residues. The germline V gene has CDR1 SGHNT and CDR2 YYREEE (reference sequence). V lost 6 bases to trimming and J lost 2 bases; unmatched junction nucleotides: 8. CDR3 amino acids: CASNSRTSGTYEQYF. DNA of the CDR3: TGTGCCAGCAACTCTAGGACTAGCGGAACCTACGAGCAGTACTTC.

V is TRBV4-2 and J is TRBJ2-7; the match to TRBD2 covers 11 bases. Per the germline V gene, CDR1 is LGHNA and CDR2 is YNFKEQ. V was clipped by 0 bases and J by 3 bases; unmatched bases: 16. This CDR3 region has 20 residues. DNA of the CDR3: TGTGCCAGCAGCCAAGATTTACAAGCACTAGCGGGGGCAATCTTCTACGAGCAGTACTTC. Translated: CASSQDLQALAGAIFYEQYF.

This chain uses TRBV28 with TRBJ1-5, with TRBD1 identical over 8 bases. CDR3 size: 16 residues. V gave up 10 bases and J gave up 6 bases; unmatched junction bases: 17. Germline V gene sequence: CDR1 MDHEN, CDR2 SYDVKM. The CDR3 sequence is CAIEDRAHFGGQPQHF. DNA of the CDR3: TGTGCCATCGAGGACAGGGCCCACTTTGGGGGTCAGCCCCAGCATTTT.

The chain links TRBV11-2 to TRBJ2-2; the D gene is possibly TRBD2 (5 bases). Trimming removed 0 bases at V and 5 bases at J, with 13 bases between. Germline V gene data show CDR1 as SGHAT and CDR2 as FQNNGV. The CDR3 totals 16 residues. CDR3 nucleotide sequence: TGTGCCAGCAGCTTAGACGGGGTGGTGGGGACCGGGGAGCTGTTTTTT. This codes for CASSLDGVVGTGELFF.

The sample holds a few counts of this clone. The chain has TRBV5-1 and TRBJ1-6; possibly TRBD1 for D (5 bases). V gave up 6 bases and J gave up 3 bases, with 13 bases separating them. CDR3 length: 15 residues. In germline, CDR1 is SGHRS, CDR2 YFSETQ. CDR3 region: CASTQGTGYNSPLHF. The CDR3 DNA follows: TGCGCCAGCACCCAAGGGACGGGCTATAATTCACCCCTCCACTTT. Full variable domain (rest looked up from reference TRBV5-1 and TRBJ1-6): KAGVTQTPRYLIKTRGQQVTLSCSPISGHRSVSWYQQTPGQGLQFLFEYFSETQRNKGNFPGRFSGRQFSNSRSEMNVSTLELGDSALYLCASTQGTGYNSPLHFGNGTRLTVT.

This chain uses TRBV6-6 with TRBJ1-3; D uncertain. This CDR3 contains 12 residues. V was clipped by 4 bases and J by 8 bases, with 9 bases between them. CDR1 and CDR2 (germline): MNHNY, SVGAGI (reference sequence). CDR3 protein: CASSSGRDTIYF. As DNA, the CDR3 is TGTGCCAGCAGTTCAGGAAGAGACACCATATATTTT.

This clone has just a few counts. The chain couples TRBV30 to TRBJ1-1, with unresolved D. This CDR3 comprises 13 residues. CDR1 is GTSNPN, CDR2 SVGIG, per germline (reference sequence). V shed 3 bases and J shed 0 bases, with 8 bases lying between them. This CDR3 reads CAWRLALNTEAFF. The CDR3 nucleotides are TGTGCCTGGAGGCTTGCACTGAACACTGAAGCTTTCTTT.

This clone was counted a single time. The rearrangement uses TRBV11-2 and TRBJ2-1; TRBD1 agrees at 7 bases. V shed 4 bases and J 1 base; nucleotides not matched to a gene: 7. The CDR3 has 16 residues. Germline assignment: CDR1 SGHAT and CDR2 FQNNGV. DNA for the CDR3: TGTGCCAGCAGCTCACGAGCGGACAGGTCCTACAATGAGCAGTTCTTC. This gives the protein CASSSRADRSYNEQFF.